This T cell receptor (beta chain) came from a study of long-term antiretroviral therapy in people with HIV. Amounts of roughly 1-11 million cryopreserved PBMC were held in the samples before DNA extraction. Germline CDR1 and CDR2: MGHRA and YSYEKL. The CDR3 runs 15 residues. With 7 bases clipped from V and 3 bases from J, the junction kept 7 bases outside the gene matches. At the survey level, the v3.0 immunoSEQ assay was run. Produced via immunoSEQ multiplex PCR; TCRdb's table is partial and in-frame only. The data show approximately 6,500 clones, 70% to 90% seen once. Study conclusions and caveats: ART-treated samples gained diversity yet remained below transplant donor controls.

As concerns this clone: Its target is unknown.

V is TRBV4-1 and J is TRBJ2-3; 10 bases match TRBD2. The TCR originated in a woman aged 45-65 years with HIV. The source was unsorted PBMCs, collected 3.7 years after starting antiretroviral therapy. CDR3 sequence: CASNIAGGRTDTQYF. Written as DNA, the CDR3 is TGCGCCAGCAACATAGCGGGAGGTAGGACAGATACGCAGTATTTT.